The T cell receptor beta chain described here comes from a study of blood T cell repertoires in COVID-19. About the study: Sites in the United States, Italy and Spain provided acute and convalescent COVID-19 samples. Nucleic acid was either cDNA or gDNA, and it came from T cells, B-cell-depleted T cells, or PBMCs.

Libraries were prepared by immunoSEQ multiplex PCR; TCRdb keeps only in-frame clonotypes and omits some of them. Here the sample spans 300,000 to 450,000 clones, around 90% being singletons. Enrolment of Seattle patients took place during active infection, and they were followed longitudinally. This TCR was sampled from a woman in her sixties with COVID-19, enrolled during active disease. The sample consisted of peripheral blood.

CDR3 bases: TGTGCCAGCAGGGCAGACAGGGCGAACACTGAAGCTTTCTTT. This codes for CASRADRANTEAFF. The chain links TRBV2 to TRBJ1-1, with 7 bases fitting TRBD1. Looked up from germline, CDR1 is SNHLY and CDR2 is FYNNEI. The CDR3 loop spans 14 amino acids. V was pared by 6 bases and J by 1 base, with 5 bases of the junction left unmatched.